Shown below are 3 T cell receptor beta chains from a single sample sequenced in a study of T cells in Graves' hyperthyroidism and ophthalmopathy. Amplification of TCR beta CDR3 regions was performed using RNA transcripts as template. The HTBI primer set was used in a first-round RT-PCR of the TCR CDR3. TCRdb re-called the multiplex PCR reads through MiXCR, storing one row per CDR3 protein. The sample lists a few hundred thousand distinct CDR3 sequences, around 16% occurring once. What was sequenced was blood. Source of these receptors: a woman between 18 and 30 years old with Graves' hyperthyroidism.

The chain employs TRBV6-1 and TRBJ1-6; no clear D gene. Germline CDR1 is MNHNS and CDR2 is SASEGT. V was clipped by 2 bases and J by 6 bases, with 8 bases between them. This CDR3 has 14 amino acids. For the CDR3, the DNA is TGTGCCAGCAGTGAACCAGAATTTAATTCACCCCTCCACTTT. Translation: CASSEPEFNSPLHF.

This chain uses TRBV28 with TRBJ2-4, with 10 bases matching TRBD1. The germline gives CDR1 MDHEN, CDR2 SYDVKM. The CDR3 extends over 16 amino acids. V shed 7 bases, J shed 6 bases, and the junction held 12 bases outside the gene matches. CDR3 nucleotide sequence: TGTGCCAGCAAGACAGGGGGCGGGGGCAATCTAAACATTCAGTACTTC. Its translation is CASKTGGGGNLNIQYF.

The chain couples TRBV29-1 to TRBJ1-2; 7 bases line up with TRBD1. J lost 2 bases, V lost 6 bases, and 3 bases had no gene match. The CDR3 extends over 12 amino acids. CDR1 SQVTM and CDR2 ANQGSEA come from the germline V gene. The CDR3 is CSVGRGNYGYTF. In DNA, the CDR3 is TGCAGCGTCGGCAGGGGGAACTATGGCTACACCTTC. The full variable domain, rest sourced from reference TRBV29-1 and TRBJ1-2, is SAVISQKPSRDICQRGTSLTIQCQVDSQVTMMFWYRQQPGQSLTLIATANQGSEATYESGFVIDKFPISRPNLTFSTLTVSNMSPEDSSIYLCSVGRGNYGYTFGSGTRLTVV.